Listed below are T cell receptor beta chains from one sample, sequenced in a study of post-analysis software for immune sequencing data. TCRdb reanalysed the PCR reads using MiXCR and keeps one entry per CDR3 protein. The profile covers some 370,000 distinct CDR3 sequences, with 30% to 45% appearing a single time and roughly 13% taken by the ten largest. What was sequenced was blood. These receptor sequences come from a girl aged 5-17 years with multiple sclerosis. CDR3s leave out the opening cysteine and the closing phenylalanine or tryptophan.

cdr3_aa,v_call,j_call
SATPGQINYGYT,TRBV20-1,TRBJ1-2
ASRRGGFYEQY,TRBV2,TRBJ2-7
ASLIDGYNEQF,TRBV6-1,TRBJ2-1
ASSVGGGWNEQF,TRBV9,TRBJ2-1
ASSRSSSGVNTGELF,TRBV5-1,TRBJ2-2
ATSDPGQGQITDTQY,TRBV24-1,TRBJ2-3
ATSRDGGSQF,TRBV15,TRBJ2-1
ASSFYGANVRT,TRBV5-1,TRBJ2-6
ASSIRDAGNEQF,TRBV6-5,TRBJ2-1
ASSSRGELF,TRBV7-3,TRBJ2-2
SVALEGQNSPLH,TRBV29-1,TRBJ1-6
ASSGGQGDEAF,TRBV2,TRBJ1-1
ASRQTSGGAYEQF,TRBV7-2,TRBJ2-1
AISEAGGGRNEQF,TRBV10-3,TRBJ2-1
ASSSSGPHEQY,TRBV7-9,TRBJ2-7
ASTPGDQPQH,TRBV6-6,TRBJ1-5
ASSIGQLSYEQY,TRBV9,TRBJ2-7
ASSQVKGTYEQY,TRBV4-1,TRBJ2-7
ASSFRLADLTSTDTQY,TRBV4-1,TRBJ2-3
ASSRLGTEDTQY,TRBV4-1,TRBJ2-3
ASSPSSAGRYEQY,TRBV4-1,TRBJ2-7
ASRGQGYWPQH,TRBV19,TRBJ1-5
ASSSQGFYDYT,TRBV5-1,TRBJ1-2
SARDRPNQPQH,TRBV20-1,TRBJ1-5
ASSLEGPWGSPLH,TRBV5-1,TRBJ1-6
AISETGLGGNEQF,TRBV10-3,TRBJ2-1
AISGSGGADTQY,TRBV10-3,TRBJ2-3
ASRNGGRSVVQY,TRBV6-5,TRBJ2-7
SATPTDDYGYT,TRBV20-1,TRBJ1-2
AISRKTGGGTNYGCT,TRBV10-3,TRBJ1-2
SAFGTGRQETQF,TRBV20-1,TRBJ2-1
SAFGTDGREQY,TRBV20-1,TRBJ2-5
ANSSTGRMNTEAF,TRBV7-9,TRBJ1-1
ASSLTGGAGNSPLH,TRBV2,TRBJ1-6
ASTGQGPYNEQF,TRBV27,TRBJ2-1
ASTQVVEAF,TRBV2,TRBJ1-1
ASSSLLDLTDTQY,TRBV7-2,TRBJ2-3
ASKKSPGTSYEQY,TRBV27,TRBJ2-7
ASSAGQPRGETQY,TRBV12-3/TRBV12-4,TRBJ2-5
SARPDRYSSYNEQF,TRBV20-1,TRBJ2-1
ASSPDRGYYEQY,TRBV27,NA
AISESTTGEETQY,TRBV10-3,TRBJ2-5
ASRSYRDSYEQY,TRBV6-5,TRBJ2-7
ASSLRIGTGVSGANVLT,TRBV6-2/TRBV6-3,TRBJ2-6
SARGGLVNEQY,TRBV20-1,NA
ASSYASEAF,TRBV6-5,TRBJ1-1
ASSLFAGENEKLF,TRBV7-9,TRBJ1-4
ASSFVVGGTGTQY,TRBV27,TRBJ2-3
ASSPDLGPYYEQY,TRBV3-1,TRBJ2-7
ASSLFDRGRSDTQY,TRBV5-6,TRBJ2-3
ASSFTRGALNEQF,TRBV7-2,TRBJ2-1
ASQNRGRTDTQY,TRBV5-1,TRBJ2-3
ASSLSGPYVEQY,TRBV27,TRBJ2-7
ASSFSLQETQY,TRBV7-9,TRBJ2-5
ASSPGTYQETQY,TRBV7-9,TRBJ2-5